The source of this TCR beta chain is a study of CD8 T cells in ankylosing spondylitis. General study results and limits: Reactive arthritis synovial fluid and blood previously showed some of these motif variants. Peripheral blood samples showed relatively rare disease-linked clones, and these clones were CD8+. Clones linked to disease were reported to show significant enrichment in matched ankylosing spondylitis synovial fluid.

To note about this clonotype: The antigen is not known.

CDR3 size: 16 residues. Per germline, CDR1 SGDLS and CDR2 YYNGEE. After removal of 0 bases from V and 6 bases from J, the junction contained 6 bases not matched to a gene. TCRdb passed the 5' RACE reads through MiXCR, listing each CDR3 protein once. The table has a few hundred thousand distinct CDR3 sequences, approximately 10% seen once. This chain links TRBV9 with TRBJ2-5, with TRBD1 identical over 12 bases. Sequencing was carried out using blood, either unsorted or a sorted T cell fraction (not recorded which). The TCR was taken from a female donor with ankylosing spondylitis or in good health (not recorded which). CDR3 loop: CASSVEGTGGMKTQYF. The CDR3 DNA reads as TGTGCCAGCAGCGTAGAGGGGACAGGGGGCATGAAGACCCAGTACTTC.